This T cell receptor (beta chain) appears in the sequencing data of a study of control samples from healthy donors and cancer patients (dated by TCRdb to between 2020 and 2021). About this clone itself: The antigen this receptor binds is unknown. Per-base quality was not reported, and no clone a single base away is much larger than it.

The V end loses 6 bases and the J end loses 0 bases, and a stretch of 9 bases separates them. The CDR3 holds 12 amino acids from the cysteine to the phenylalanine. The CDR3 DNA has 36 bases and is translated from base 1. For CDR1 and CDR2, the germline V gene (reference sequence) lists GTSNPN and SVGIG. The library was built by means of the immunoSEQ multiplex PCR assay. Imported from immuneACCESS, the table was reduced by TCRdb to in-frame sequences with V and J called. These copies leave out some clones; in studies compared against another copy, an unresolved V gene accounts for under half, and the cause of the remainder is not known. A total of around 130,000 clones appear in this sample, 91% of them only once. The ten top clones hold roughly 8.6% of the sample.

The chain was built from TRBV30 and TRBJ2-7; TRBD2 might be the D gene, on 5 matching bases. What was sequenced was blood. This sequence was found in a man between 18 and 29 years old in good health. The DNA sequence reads TGTGCCTGCGGGATCGGCTCCTACGAGCAGTACTTC. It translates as CACGIGSYEQYF. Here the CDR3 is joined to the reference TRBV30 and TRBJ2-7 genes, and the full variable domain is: SQTIHQWPATLVQPVGSPLSLECTVEGTSNPNLYWYRQAAGRGLQLLFYSVGIGQISSEVPQNLSASRPQDRQFILSSKKLLLSDSGFYLCACGIGSYEQYFGPGTRLTVT.